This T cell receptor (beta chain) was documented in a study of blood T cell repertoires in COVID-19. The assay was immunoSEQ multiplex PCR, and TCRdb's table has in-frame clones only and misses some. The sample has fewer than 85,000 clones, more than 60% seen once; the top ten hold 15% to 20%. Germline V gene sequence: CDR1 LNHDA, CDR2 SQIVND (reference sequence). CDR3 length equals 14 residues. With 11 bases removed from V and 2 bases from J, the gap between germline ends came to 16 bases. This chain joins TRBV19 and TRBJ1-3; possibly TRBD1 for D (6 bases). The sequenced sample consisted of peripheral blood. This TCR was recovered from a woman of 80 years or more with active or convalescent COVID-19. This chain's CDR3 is CAGTGTSPGNTIYF. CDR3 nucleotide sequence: TGTGCCGGGACCGGGACATCCCCTGGAAACACCATATATTTT.